This T cell receptor beta chain was identified during a study of T cells in Graves' hyperthyroidism and ophthalmopathy. The investigators amplified TCR beta CDR3 regions from RNA transcripts. Carried out on the TCR CDR3, a first-round RT-PCR used the HTBI primer set. Each CDR3 protein is one row after TCRdb ran MiXCR on the multiplex PCR reads. The table includes 500,000 to 600,000 distinct CDR3 sequences, 46% detected once. The CDR3 is made up of 15 amino acids. The germline gives CDR1 DFQATT, CDR2 SNEGSKA (reference sequence). V lost 5 bases to trimming and J lost 8 bases, with 24 bases between them. This clonotype was found many times. The antigen is not known. Study conclusions and caveats: The model forecast ophthalmopathy, anticipating it by a median roughly 6 months before onset.

This sequence joins TRBV20-1 and TRBJ1-2; D is possibly TRBD1 (5 bases). The receptor was derived from an adult woman with Graves' disease, either hyperthyroidism or ophthalmopathy (not recorded which). Sequencing used peripheral blood or thyroid tissue (not recorded which). Here the CDR3 reads CSAEGGQGRPNGYTF. The CDR3 bases are TGCAGTGCTGAAGGCGGCCAGGGACGGCCTAACGGCTACACCTTC.